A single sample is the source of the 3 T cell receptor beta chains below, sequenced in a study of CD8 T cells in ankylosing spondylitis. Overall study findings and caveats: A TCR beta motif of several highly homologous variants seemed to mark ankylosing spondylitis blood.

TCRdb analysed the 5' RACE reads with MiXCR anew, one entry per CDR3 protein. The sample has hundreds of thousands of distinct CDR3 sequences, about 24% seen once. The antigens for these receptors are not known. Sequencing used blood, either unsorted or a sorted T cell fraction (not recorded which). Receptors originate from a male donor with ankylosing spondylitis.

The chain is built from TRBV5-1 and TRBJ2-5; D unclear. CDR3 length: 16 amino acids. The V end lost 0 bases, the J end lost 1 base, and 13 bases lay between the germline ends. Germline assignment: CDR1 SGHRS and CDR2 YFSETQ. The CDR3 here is CASSLAGSGPQETQYF. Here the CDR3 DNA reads TGCGCCAGCAGCTTGGCCGGGTCAGGACCCCAAGAGACCCAGTACTTC. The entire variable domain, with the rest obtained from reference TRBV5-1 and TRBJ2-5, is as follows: KAGVTQTPRYLIKTRGQQVTLSCSPISGHRSVSWYQQTPGQGLQFLFEYFSETQRNKGNFPGRFSGRQFSNSRSEMNVSTLELGDSALYLCASSLAGSGPQETQYFGPGTRLLVL.

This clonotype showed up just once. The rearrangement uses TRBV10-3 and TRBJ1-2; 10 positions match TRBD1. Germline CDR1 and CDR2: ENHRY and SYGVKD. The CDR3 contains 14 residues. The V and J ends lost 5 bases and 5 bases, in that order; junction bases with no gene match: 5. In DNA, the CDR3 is TGTGCCATCAGTCAACAGGGACAGGGGTATGGCTACACCTTC. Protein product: CAISQQGQGYGYTF.

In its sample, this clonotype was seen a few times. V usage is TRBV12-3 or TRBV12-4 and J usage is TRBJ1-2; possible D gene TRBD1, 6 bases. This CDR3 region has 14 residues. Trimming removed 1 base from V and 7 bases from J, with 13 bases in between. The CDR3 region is CASSLERGALGYTF. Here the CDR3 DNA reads TGTGCCAGCAGTTTAGAACGGGGGGCGCTTGGCTACACCTTC.